This T cell receptor beta chain was sequenced in a study of technical replicates of blood from a few donors (TCRdb year 2017). As concerns this clone: Its target antigen remains unknown. One base away there is no much larger clone; base qualities are not given.

Receptors were amplified or captured by the immunoSEQ multiplex PCR assay. In its TCRdb copy, this immuneACCESS table keeps in-frame sequences only and misses some clones. Where compared with another copy, unresolved V genes explain less than half of these, and the others have no known cause. The sample table records around 68,000 clones; about 97% of these occur just once. The ten most abundant clones make up 0.25% to 0.3% of the sample. The CDR3 runs 14 residues from the cysteine to the phenylalanine. The kept DNA is CDR3 alone, 42 bases in frame from the first base. V and J are trimmed by 5 bases and 1 base, and the gene matches miss 4 bases of the junction. Taken from the germline V gene, the CDR1 and CDR2 loops are MDHEN and SYDVKM.

This receptor chain uses TRBV28 and TRBJ1-1; the junction holds 7 bases that match TRBD1. Material: T cells isolated from PBMCs. This receptor was identified in a human donor in good health. The CDR3 reads as follows: CASSTGARNTEAFF. The nucleotide sequence is TGTGCCAGCAGTACAGGGGCCAGGAACACTGAAGCTTTCTTT.